This T cell receptor beta chain was recovered during a study of sequential checkpoint blockade in melanoma (dated by TCRdb to the late 2010s). As for the study more broadly: Using 1:1 randomization, the trial assigned patients either to first-line nivolumab followed by ipilimumab (arm A) or to ipilimumab followed by nivolumab (arm B). Both trial sequences were followed by maintenance nivolumab.

The immunoSEQ Assay was used to immunosequence TCRbeta CDR3 regions from genomic DNA. Genomic DNA was amplified by bias-controlled multiplex PCR before high-throughput sequencing. Per the source publication's procedure: To quantify the absolute abundance of each unique TCRbeta CDR3 region, the sequences were collapsed and filtered. Clonality, defined as 1 minus Pielou's evenness, was calculated using only productive rearrangements. Clones with significantly greater frequencies in on-treatment versus baseline samples were identified using a previously published method. This is the immuneACCESS table as TCRdb keeps it, with only in-frame sequences that have V and J called. A part of the clones is gone; compared with another copy, unresolved V genes explain less than half, and the rest is unexplained. V and J calls and clone size follow that table, whereas D and trimming were derived from the DNA. This sample gives 8,500 to 10,000 clones in total; 60% to 80% of them show up just once. Nearly 25% of the sample is held by the ten biggest clonotypes.

The CDR3 holds 17 amino acids from the cysteine to the phenylalanine. Left in the record is the CDR3 DNA by itself, 51 bases read in frame from the first base. V is cut back by 3 bases and J by 0 bases, with 9 bases in the junction unmatched. The CDR1 and CDR2 encoded by the germline V gene are MDHEN and SYDVKM. With regard to this clone: No antigen is known for it. It has no much larger one-base neighbor in the sample; base qualities were not kept.

This specimen's treatment or condition label, interpreted: randomized to nivolumab then ipilimumab (arm A) or the reverse (arm B). None of the patients in the trial had previously been given DNA-damaging chemotherapy. On a FACS Aria II flow cytometer, live CD3+CD8+ cells that were negative for CD19 and CD56 were sorted from thawed PBMCs. Samples came from patients with melanoma in CheckMate 064, a randomized, open-label phase II trial of sequential checkpoint blockade. Leukapheresis was used to collect peripheral blood mononuclear cells, which were then purified with Ficoll-Paque and frozen in human serum with roughly 10% DMSO. Immediately after sorting, the purity of sorted blood CD3+CD8+ cells was verified to be >98%, after which DNA was extracted. Overall study results and their limits: The response-prediction model combining TCR metrics and mutation burden needs validation in larger, independent patient cohorts.

The material was CD8+ T cells sorted from blood (inferred from file names), obtained from a patient given nivolumab and ipilimumab in sequence. The chain is assembled from TRBV28 and TRBJ2-7, and 9 junctional nucleotides match TRBD1. This TCR was recovered from a human donor with melanoma. The sequence in DNA is TGTGCCAGCAGTTTCCCCCCGGACAGGGGCCCCTCCTACGAGCAGTACTTC. This sequence encodes CASSFPPDRGPSYEQYF. Joined to the reference TRBV28 and TRBJ2-7 proteins, this CDR3 gives the full variable domain: DVKVTQSSRYLVKRTGEKVFLECVQDMDHENMFWYRQDPGLGLRLIYFSYDVKMKEKGDIPEGYSVSREKKERFSLILESASTNQTSMYLCASSFPPDRGPSYEQYFGPGTRLTVT.